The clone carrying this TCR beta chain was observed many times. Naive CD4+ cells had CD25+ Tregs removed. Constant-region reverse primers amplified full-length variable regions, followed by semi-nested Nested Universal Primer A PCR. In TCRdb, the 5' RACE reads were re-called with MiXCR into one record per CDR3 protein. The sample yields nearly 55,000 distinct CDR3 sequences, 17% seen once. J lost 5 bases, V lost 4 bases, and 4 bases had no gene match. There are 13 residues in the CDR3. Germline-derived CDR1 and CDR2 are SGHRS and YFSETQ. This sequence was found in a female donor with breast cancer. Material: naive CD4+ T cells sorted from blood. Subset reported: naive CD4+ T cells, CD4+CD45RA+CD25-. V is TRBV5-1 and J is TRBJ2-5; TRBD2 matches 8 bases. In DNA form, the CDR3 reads TGCGCCAGCAGCGTTAGCGGGACTGAGACCCAGTACTTC. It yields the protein CASSVSGTETQYF.